The rows below give T cell receptor beta chains drawn from one sample of a study of blood T cell repertoires in COVID-19. Profiling relied on immunoSEQ multiplex PCR, and the TCRdb table lists in-frame clones only, not all of them. The repertoire holds under 150,000 clones, with approximately 88% as singletons. Material: peripheral blood. The receptors were sampled from a man aged 50 or older with acute or convalescent COVID-19. Both conserved end residues are part of each CDR3. The D gene is left open where the match is weak. Where a row states a size, it is once, few, many or the class of an expanded clone; other rows omit it.

>TRBJ2-3|TRBD2|NA|TRBV5-5
CASSFRLAGVPDTQYF
TGTGCCAGCAGCTTTCGACTAGCGGGAGTCCCAGATACGCAGTATTTT
>TRBJ2-2|TRBD2|NA|TRBV5-1
CASSLSGLAGAVGELFF
TGCGCCAGCAGCTTAAGCGGACTAGCGGGAGCGGTCGGGGAGCTGTTTTTT
>TRBJ1-5|TRBD1|NA|TRBV18
CASGGQGASQPQHF
TGTGCCAGCGGGGGACAGGGGGCAAGTCAGCCCCAGCATTTT
>TRBJ1-5|NA|NA|TRBV6-5
CASSYGSANQPQHF
TGTGCCAGCAGTTACGGGTCAGCGAATCAGCCCCAGCATTTT
>TRBJ2-3|NA|NA|TRBV7-2
CASSRMWTEGDTQYF
TGTGCCAGCAGTCGAATGTGGACCGAGGGAGATACGCAGTATTTT
>TRBJ2-1|NA|NA|TRBV2
CASRGTRNEQFF
TGTGCCAGCAGGGGTACTAGAAATGAGCAGTTCTTC
>TRBJ1-6|NA|once|TRBV27
CASRPFVGGWEDYNSPLHF
TGTGCCAGCAGACCCTTTGTGGGGGGGTGGGAGGATTATAATTCACCCCTCCACTTT
>TRBJ1-5|NA|NA|TRBV19
CASSIFSGDSNQPQHF
TGTGCCAGTAGTATTTTCTCCGGGGATAGCAATCAGCCCCAGCATTTT
>TRBJ2-5|NA|NA|TRBV19
CASSAMGGGQETQYF
TGTGCCAGTAGTGCCATGGGGGGAGGACAAGAGACCCAGTACTTC
>TRBJ1-2|TRBD1|NA|TRBV6-1
CASSEKGTGVSSGYTF
TGTGCCAGCAGTGAAAAAGGGACAGGCGTGTCGAGTGGCTACACCTTC
>TRBJ2-7|TRBD1|NA|TRBV30
CAWSVLVSAGGNYEQYF
TGTGCCTGGAGTGTTCTAGTTTCGGCAGGGGGCAACTACGAGCAGTACTTC
>TRBJ2-2|TRBD1|once|TRBV11-3
CASSSGQGLNTGELFF
TGTGCCAGCAGCTCCGGACAGGGGTTGAACACCGGGGAGCTGTTTTTT
>TRBJ2-3|TRBD1|once|TRBV6-5
CASSRGTGGADTQYF
TGTGCCAGCAGCCGAGGGACAGGGGGGGCAGATACGCAGTATTTT
>TRBJ1-5|NA|NA|TRBV7-2
CASSLSGANQPQHF
TGTGCCAGCAGCTTATCGGGTGCCAATCAGCCCCAGCATTTT
>TRBJ2-5|TRBD1|NA|TRBV7-8
CASSLEGGQGAETQYF
TGTGCCAGCAGCTTAGAGGGCGGGCAGGGGGCAGAGACCCAGTACTTC
>TRBJ1-2|NA|NA|TRBV21-1
CARNGGGYGYTF
TGTGCCAGGAATGGGGGCGGATATGGCTACACCTTC
>TRBJ2-3|NA|NA|TRBV19
CASAAGLVKQYF
TGTGCCAGTGCAGCCGGTCTAGTAAAGCAGTATTTT